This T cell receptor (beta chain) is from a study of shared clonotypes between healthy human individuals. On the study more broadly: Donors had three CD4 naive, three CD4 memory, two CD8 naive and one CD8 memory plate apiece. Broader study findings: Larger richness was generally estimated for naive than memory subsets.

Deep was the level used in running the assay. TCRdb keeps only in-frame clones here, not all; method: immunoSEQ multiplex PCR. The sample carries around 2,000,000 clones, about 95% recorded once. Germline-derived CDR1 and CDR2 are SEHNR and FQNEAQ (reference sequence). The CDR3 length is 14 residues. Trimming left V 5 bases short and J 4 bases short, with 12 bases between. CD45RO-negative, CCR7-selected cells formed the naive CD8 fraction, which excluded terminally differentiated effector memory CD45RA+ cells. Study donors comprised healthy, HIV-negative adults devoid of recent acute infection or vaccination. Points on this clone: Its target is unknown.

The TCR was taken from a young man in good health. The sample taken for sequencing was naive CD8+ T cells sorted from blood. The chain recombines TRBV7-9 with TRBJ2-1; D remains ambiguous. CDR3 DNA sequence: TGTGCCAGCAGCAACCGGGCCACGTACAATGAGCAGTTCTTC. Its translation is CASSNRATYNEQFF.